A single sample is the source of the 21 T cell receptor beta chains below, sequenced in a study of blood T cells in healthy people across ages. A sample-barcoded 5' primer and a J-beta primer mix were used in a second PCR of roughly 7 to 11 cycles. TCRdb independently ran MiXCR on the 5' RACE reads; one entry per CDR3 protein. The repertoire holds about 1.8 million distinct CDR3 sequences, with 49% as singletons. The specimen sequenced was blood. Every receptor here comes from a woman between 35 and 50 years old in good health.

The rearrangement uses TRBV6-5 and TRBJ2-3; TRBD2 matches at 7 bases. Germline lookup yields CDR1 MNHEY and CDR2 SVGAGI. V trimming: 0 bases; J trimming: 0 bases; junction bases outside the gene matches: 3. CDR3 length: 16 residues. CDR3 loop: CASSYSNSGSTDTQYF. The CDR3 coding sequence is TGTGCCAGCAGTTACTCTAATAGCGGGAGCACAGATACGCAGTATTTT.

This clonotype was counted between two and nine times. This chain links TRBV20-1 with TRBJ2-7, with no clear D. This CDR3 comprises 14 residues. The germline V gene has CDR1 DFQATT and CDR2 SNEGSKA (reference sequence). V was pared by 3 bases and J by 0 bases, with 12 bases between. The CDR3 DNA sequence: TGCAGTGCTAGTTCCAGGATCCTCTCCTACGAGCAGTACTTC. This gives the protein CSASSRILSYEQYF.

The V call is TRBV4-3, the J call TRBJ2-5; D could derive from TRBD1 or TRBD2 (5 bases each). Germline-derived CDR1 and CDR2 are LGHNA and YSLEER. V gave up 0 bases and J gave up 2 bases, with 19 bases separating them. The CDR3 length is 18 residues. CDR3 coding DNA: TGCGCCAGCAGCCAAGATATGGGGTGGGGGACCCGACAAGAGACCCAGTACTTC. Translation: CASSQDMGWGTRQETQYF.

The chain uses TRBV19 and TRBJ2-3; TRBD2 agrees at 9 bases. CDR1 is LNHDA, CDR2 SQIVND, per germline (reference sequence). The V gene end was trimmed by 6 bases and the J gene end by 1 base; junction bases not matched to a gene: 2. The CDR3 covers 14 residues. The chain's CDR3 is CASRERGGTDTQYF. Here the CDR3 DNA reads TGTGCCAGTAGGGAGCGGGGGGGCACAGATACGCAGTATTTT.

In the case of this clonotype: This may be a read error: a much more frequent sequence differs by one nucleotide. In nucleotides, the CDR3 is TGTGCCATCAGTGGAGGGCAGTTACAAGAGACCCAGTACTTC. It encodes CAISGGQLQETQYF. V usage is TRBV10-3 and J usage is TRBJ2-5; D possibly corresponds to TRBD2 (5 bases). V lost 4 bases and J 2 bases, leaving 11 bases between the germline ends. Germline V gene sequence: CDR1 ENHRY, CDR2 SYGVKD. The CDR3 contains 14 residues.

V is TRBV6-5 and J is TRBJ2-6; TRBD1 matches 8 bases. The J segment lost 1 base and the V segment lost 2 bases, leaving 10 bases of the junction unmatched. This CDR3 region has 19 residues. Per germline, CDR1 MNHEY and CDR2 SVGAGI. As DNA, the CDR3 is TGTGCCAGCAGTTACCCCGGACAGGGTCAGGGATCTGGGGCCAACGTCCTGACTTTC. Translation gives CASSYPGQGQGSGANVLTF.

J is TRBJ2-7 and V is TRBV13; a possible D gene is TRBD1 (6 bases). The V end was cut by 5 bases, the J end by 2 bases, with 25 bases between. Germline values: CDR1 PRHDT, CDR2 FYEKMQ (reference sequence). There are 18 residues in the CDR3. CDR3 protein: CASSPPAGADRIPYEQYF. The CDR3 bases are TGTGCCAGCAGCCCCCCGGCAGGGGCCGATCGGATCCCCTACGAGCAGTACTTC.

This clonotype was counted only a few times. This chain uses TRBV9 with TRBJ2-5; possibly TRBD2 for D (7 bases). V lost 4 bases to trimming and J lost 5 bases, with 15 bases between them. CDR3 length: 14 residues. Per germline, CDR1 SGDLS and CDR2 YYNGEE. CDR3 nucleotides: TGTGCCAGCAGCCCCGGGGGGCTCCGGGAGACCCAGTACTTC. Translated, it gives CASSPGGLRETQYF.

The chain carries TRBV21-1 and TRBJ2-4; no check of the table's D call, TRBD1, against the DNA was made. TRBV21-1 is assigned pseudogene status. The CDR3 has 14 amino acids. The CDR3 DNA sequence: TGTGCCAGCAGCAAAGTGCCCAGGGGAAACATTCAGTACTTC. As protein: CASSKVPRGNIQYF.

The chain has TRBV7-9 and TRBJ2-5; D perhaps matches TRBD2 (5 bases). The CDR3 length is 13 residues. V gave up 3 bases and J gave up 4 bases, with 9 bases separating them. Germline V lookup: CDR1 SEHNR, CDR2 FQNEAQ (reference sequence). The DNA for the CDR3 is TGTGCCAGCAGCTTGATCAGCGGAGAGACCCAGTACTTC. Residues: CASSLISGETQYF.

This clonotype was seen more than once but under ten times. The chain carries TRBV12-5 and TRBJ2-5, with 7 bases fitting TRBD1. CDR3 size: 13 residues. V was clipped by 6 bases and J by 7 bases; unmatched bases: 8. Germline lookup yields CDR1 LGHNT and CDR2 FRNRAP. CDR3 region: CASGPTGDGTQYF. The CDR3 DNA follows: TGTGCTAGTGGGCCAACAGGGGACGGGACCCAGTACTTC.

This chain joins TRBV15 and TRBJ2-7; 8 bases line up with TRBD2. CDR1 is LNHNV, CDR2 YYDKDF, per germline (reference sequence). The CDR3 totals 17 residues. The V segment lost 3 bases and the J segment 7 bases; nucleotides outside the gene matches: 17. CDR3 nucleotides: TGTGCCACCAGCAGGAAGCGGGGCGGGGGGACTTACAATGAGCAGTACTTC. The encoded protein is CATSRKRGGGTYNEQYF.

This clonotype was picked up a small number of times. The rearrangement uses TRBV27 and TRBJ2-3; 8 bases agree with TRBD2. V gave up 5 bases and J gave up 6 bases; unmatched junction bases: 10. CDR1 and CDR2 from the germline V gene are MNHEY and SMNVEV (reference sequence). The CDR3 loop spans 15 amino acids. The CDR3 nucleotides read TGTGCCAGCAGTGGTCTAAACGGGGGGGCGGATACGCAGTATTTT. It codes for CASSGLNGGADTQYF.

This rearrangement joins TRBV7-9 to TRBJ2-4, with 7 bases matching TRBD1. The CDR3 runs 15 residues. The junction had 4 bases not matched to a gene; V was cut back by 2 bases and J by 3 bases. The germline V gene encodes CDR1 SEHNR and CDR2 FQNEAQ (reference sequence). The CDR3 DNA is TGTGCCAGCAGCTTATGGGACAGCATCAAAAACATTCAGTACTTC. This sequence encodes CASSLWDSIKNIQYF.

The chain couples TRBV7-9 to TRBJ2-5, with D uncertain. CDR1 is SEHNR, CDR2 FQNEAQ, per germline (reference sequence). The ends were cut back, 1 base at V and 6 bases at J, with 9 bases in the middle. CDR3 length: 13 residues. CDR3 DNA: TGTGCCAGCAGCTTAGGCATGCGGAAGACCCAGTACTTC. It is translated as CASSLGMRKTQYF.

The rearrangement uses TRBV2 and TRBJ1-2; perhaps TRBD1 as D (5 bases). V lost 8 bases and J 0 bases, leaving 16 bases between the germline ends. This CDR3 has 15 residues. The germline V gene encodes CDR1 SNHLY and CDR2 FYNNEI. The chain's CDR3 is CASVTRVLANYGYTF. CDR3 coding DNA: TGTGCCAGCGTGACCAGGGTGTTAGCTAACTATGGCTACACCTTC.

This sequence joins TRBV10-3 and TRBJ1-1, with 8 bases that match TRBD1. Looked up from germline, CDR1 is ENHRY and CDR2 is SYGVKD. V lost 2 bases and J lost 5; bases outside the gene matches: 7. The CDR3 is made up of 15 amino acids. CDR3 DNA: TGTGCCATCAGTGAGCCGGGGACAGGTGGGACTGAAGCTTTCTTT. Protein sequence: CAISEPGTGGTEAFF.

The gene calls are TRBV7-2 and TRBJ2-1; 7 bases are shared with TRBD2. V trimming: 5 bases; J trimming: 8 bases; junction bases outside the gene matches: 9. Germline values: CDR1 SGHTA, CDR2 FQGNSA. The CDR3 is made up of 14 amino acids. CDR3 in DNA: TGTGCCAGCAGCCCGCAGCGGGGCTTGTATGAGCAGTTCTTC. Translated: CASSPQRGLYEQFF.

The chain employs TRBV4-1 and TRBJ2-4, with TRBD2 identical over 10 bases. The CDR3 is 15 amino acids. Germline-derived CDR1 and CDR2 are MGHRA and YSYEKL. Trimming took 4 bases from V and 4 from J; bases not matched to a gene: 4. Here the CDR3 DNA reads TGCGCCAGCAGCCCACCACTAGCGGGGAAAAACATTCAGTACTTC. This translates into CASSPPLAGKNIQYF.

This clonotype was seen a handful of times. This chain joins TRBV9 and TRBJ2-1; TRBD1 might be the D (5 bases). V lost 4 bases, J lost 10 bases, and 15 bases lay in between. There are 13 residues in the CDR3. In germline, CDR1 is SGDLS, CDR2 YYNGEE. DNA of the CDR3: TGTGCCAGCAGCACCCACAGGTTGAGCGAGCAGTTCTTC. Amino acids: CASSTHRLSEQFF.

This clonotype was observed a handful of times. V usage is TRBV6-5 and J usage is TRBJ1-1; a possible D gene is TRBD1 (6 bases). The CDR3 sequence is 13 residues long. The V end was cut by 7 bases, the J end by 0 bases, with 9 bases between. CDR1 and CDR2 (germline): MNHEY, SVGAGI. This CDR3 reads CASTRTVNTEAFF. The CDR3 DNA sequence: TGTGCCAGCACACGGACAGTGAACACTGAAGCTTTCTTT.